The 17 T cell receptor beta chains below come from one sample, sequenced in a study of T cells in localized non-small cell lung cancer (TCRdb year 2020). The library was obtained by the immunoSEQ multiplex PCR assay. Sourced from immuneACCESS, this table was stored by TCRdb with only in-frame sequences that have V and J called. A share of the clones is absent; for the studies checked, an unresolved V gene accounts for under half, and the remainder has no known explanation. The sample table records under 1,500 clones; roughly 23% of these occur just once. Together, the top ten hold roughly an eighth of the sample. Material: lung tumor tissue, obtained before any cancer treatment. Source of these receptors: a woman between 40 and 69 years old with stage I lung adenocarcinoma.

J is TRBJ2-1 and V is TRBV11-3, with D unresolved. CDR1 is SGHNT, CDR2 YENEEA, per germline. V was clipped by 5 bases and J by 0 bases, with 14 bases between them. The CDR3 totals 16 residues. The CDR3 is CASSPWWRSSYNEQFF. The DNA of the CDR3 is TGTGCCAGCAGCCCCTGGTGGAGAAGCTCCTACAATGAGCAGTTCTTC.

This clone is classed as medium-sized. The rearrangement uses TRBV11-3 and TRBJ2-1, with TRBD2 identical over 8 bases. The junction had 9 bases not matched to a gene; V was cut back by 5 bases and J by 0 bases. Germline CDR1 and CDR2: SGHNT and YENEEA. The CDR3 runs 17 residues. Here the CDR3 reads CASSRSVSGSSYNEQFF. CDR3 DNA sequence: TGTGCCAGCAGCCGAAGCGTCAGCGGGAGCTCCTACAATGAGCAGTTCTTC.

The genes are TRBV11-3 and TRBJ2-3, with D tentatively TRBD2 (5 bases). The germline CDR1 and CDR2 sequences are SGHNT and YENEEA. The CDR3 contains 15 residues. V shed 5 bases and J shed 0 bases, with 12 bases lying between them. CDR3: CASSLLGSSTDTQYF. The CDR3 DNA follows: TGTGCCAGCAGCCTACTGGGGAGTAGCACAGATACGCAGTATTTT. The whole variable domain, filled in from reference TRBV11-3 and TRBJ2-3, reads EAGVVQSPRYKIIEKKQPVAFWCNPISGHNTLYWYLQNLGQGPELLIRYENEEAVDDSQLPKDRFSAERLKGVDSTLKIQPAELGDSAVYLCASSLLGSSTDTQYFGPGTRLTVL.

The chain has TRBV6-8 and TRBJ1-1; a possible D gene is TRBD1 (6 bases). Germline CDR1 and CDR2: MNHGY and SAAAGT. V lost 10 bases and J lost 4, with 16 bases in between. This CDR3 comprises 13 residues. CDR3 residues: CATSGASSTEAFF. In DNA form, the CDR3 reads TGTGCCACATCAGGGGCGAGTAGCACTGAAGCTTTCTTT.

CDR3 protein: CASSFGLAGARTDTQYF. Here the CDR3 DNA reads TGTGCCAGCAGCTTTGGACTAGCGGGAGCGAGGACAGATACGCAGTATTTT. V and J are TRBV11-3 and TRBJ2-3; 13 bases agree with TRBD2. The CDR3 runs to 17 residues. Germline V gene sequence: CDR1 SGHNT, CDR2 YENEEA. Germline trimming cut 3 bases from V and 3 bases from J; bases unmatched to any gene: 6.

This chain joins TRBV18 and TRBJ1-5, with 8 bases identical to TRBD1. With V trimmed by 0 bases and J by 2 bases, 0 bases remained unmatched. The CDR3 extends over 15 amino acids. Germline CDR1 KGHSH, CDR2 LQKENI. CDR3 region: CASSPPGQGNQPQHF. The CDR3 region has the DNA TGTGCCAGCTCACCACCGGGACAGGGCAATCAGCCCCAGCATTTT.

The chain couples TRBV14 to TRBJ1-4, with unresolved D. This CDR3 is built from 15 residues. V was clipped by 3 bases and J by 0 bases, with 8 bases between them. Germline V gene data show CDR1 as SGHDN and CDR2 as FVKESK. The CDR3 sequence: CASSQIITTNEKLFF. DNA of the CDR3: TGTGCCAGCAGCCAGATTATAACAACTAATGAAAAACTGTTTTTT.

The chain links TRBV11-3 to TRBJ1-1; TRBD1 aligns across 9 bases. V shed 5 bases, J shed 0 bases, and the junction held 7 bases outside the gene matches. Per the germline V gene, CDR1 is SGHNT and CDR2 is YENEEA. This CDR3 contains 16 residues. For the CDR3, the DNA is TGTGCCAGCAGCCCTTCAGGACAGGGGATGAACACTGAAGCTTTCTTT. Protein: CASSPSGQGMNTEAFF.

This clone has more than one count but fewer than ten. The chain has TRBV11-3 and TRBJ2-1; D is possibly TRBD1 or TRBD2 (5 bases each). V lost 1 base and J lost 8, with 15 bases in between. This CDR3 comprises 15 residues. Germline V gene lookup returns CDR1 SGHNT and CDR2 YENEEA. The DNA for the CDR3 is TGTGCCAGCAGCTTAGTGTCGTGGGGGTTGCATGAGCAGTTCTTC. It translates to CASSLVSWGLHEQFF.

This clone was seen a handful of times. CDR3 residues: CASSTAGTGVGEQYF. CDR3 DNA sequence: TGCGCCAGCAGCACAGCCGGGACAGGGGTAGGCGAGCAGTACTTC. The chain combines TRBV5-1 with TRBJ2-7; 10 nucleotides line up with TRBD1. The trim removed 4 bases at V and 6 bases at J, leaving 10 bases unmatched. This CDR3 has 15 amino acids. The germline V gene encodes CDR1 SGHRS and CDR2 YFSETQ.

This clone was detected a few times. The V and J genes are TRBV4-1 and TRBJ2-5; D uncertain. Trimming took off 4 bases at V and 4 bases at J, with 16 bases between the two ends. From germline, CDR1 is MGHRA and CDR2 YSYEKL. CDR3 length: 15 amino acids. The chain's CDR3 is CASSPRAPGPETQYF. Here the CDR3 DNA reads TGCGCCAGCAGCCCTCGAGCCCCTGGGCCAGAGACCCAGTACTTC.

This clone was counted only a few times. The rearrangement links TRBV30 to TRBJ1-2; D is perhaps TRBD1 (5 bases). Germline V gene sequence: CDR1 GTSNPN, CDR2 SVGIG (reference sequence). Trimming took 2 bases from V and 1 from J, leaving 11 bases between them. The CDR3 runs 14 residues. DNA of the CDR3: TGTGCCTGGAGTCTCGACAGCCTTAACTATGGCTACACCTTC. It translates to CAWSLDSLNYGYTF.

This clone showed up just a few times. The chain uses TRBV28 and TRBJ2-7; D is uncertain. V lost 8 bases and J lost 3, with 17 bases in between. The CDR3 is made up of 14 amino acids. CDR1 is MDHEN, CDR2 SYDVKM, per germline. In nucleotides, the CDR3 is TGTGCCAGCGTTAGAGGATCCCCTCTCTACGAGCAGTACTTC. Amino acid sequence: CASVRGSPLYEQYF.

This clone was seen a handful of times. The chain employs TRBV11-3 and TRBJ2-7; D remains ambiguous. Trimming shortened V by 5 bases and J by 0 bases, and 11 bases separated the two germline ends. Germline V gene lookup returns CDR1 SGHNT and CDR2 YENEEA. The CDR3 is made up of 14 amino acids. CDR3 sequence: CASSTPSGSYEQYF. In DNA, the CDR3 is TGTGCCAGCAGCACTCCGTCCGGCTCCTACGAGCAGTACTTC.

In this sample, this clone turned up a few times. The gene calls are TRBV6-8 and TRBJ2-7; perhaps TRBD1 as D (6 bases). V was cut by 10 bases and J by 6 bases, with 16 bases left in between. The germline gives CDR1 MNHGY, CDR2 SAAAGT. There are 12 residues in the CDR3. The DNA of the CDR3 is TGTGCCACCTTCACAGGGCTTAGCGAGCAGTACTTC. As protein: CATFTGLSEQYF.

This clone counts as large. Here the CDR3 DNA reads TGTGCCAGCAGCTCCCTCGGGGGTCACACTGAAGCTTTCTTT. As protein: CASSSLGGHTEAFF. The chain combines TRBV6-8 with TRBJ1-1, with a weak D call TRBD1 (5 bases). Trimming removed 6 bases from V and 3 bases from J, with 14 bases in between. CDR1 is MNHGY, CDR2 SAAAGT, per germline. CDR3 length: 14 residues.

This clone was seen a handful of times. The genes are TRBV18 and TRBJ2-5; 11 bases line up with TRBD2. Per the germline V gene, CDR1 is KGHSH and CDR2 is LQKENI. V lost 4 bases and J lost 5; bases outside the gene matches: 9. The CDR3 has 16 residues. The CDR3 is CASSHPGLAGSETQYF. In nucleotides, the CDR3 is TGTGCCAGCTCACATCCCGGACTAGCGGGTAGCGAGACCCAGTACTTC.